This T cell receptor (beta chain) was observed in a study of blood T cell repertoires in COVID-19. Background on the study: COVID-19 samples from acute and convalescent phases originated in the United States, Italy and Spain. The cDNA or gDNA used as material had been derived from T cells, B-cell-depleted T cells, or PBMCs.

Measured with immunoSEQ multiplex PCR; TCRdb has only the in-frame clones, and not every one. The top ten clones hold 9.8% of a sample with 150,000 to 200,000 clones, about 85% of them seen once. The CDR3 has 15 amino acids. V trimming: 0 bases; J trimming: 5 bases; junction bases outside the gene matches: 4. Germline CDR1 and CDR2: SGHNT and YYREEE (reference sequence). This chain joins TRBV5-4 and TRBJ2-2; 7 bases agree with TRBD1. This sequence was found in a woman of 80 years or more with acute or convalescent COVID-19. Sequencing input: peripheral blood. This CDR3 is CASSLAGQITGELFF. Written as DNA, the CDR3 is TGTGCCAGCAGCTTGGCGGGACAGATTACCGGGGAGCTGTTTTTT.